The rows below give T cell receptor beta chains drawn from one sample of a study of PD-1 blockade in classical Hodgkin lymphoma. Only in-frame clones appear in the TCRdb table, and some are missing; sequencing was by immunoSEQ multiplex PCR. The sample lists 49,000 or so clones, 60% to 85% seen once, with about 20% in the top ten. This sample comprised peripheral blood mononuclear cells (PBMCs), obtained before the second cycle of nivolumab. All receptors derive from a human donor with classical Hodgkin lymphoma. Both conserved end residues are part of each CDR3. A D gene is named only where the DNA matches it firmly. Only some rows state a clone size, as once, few, many or a class for expanded clones.

clone size: -
CDR3 length: 16
J gene: TRBJ2-3
V gene: TRBV9
D gene: TRBD1
CDR3 protein: CASSDERTGSTDTQYF
CDR3 DNA: TGTGCCAGCAGCGACGAGCGGACAGGTAGCACAGATACGCAGTATTTT

clone size: -
CDR3 length: 16
J gene: TRBJ2-7
V gene: TRBV7-2
D gene: -
CDR3 protein: CASSYDEEGGSYEQYF
CDR3 DNA: TGTGCCAGCAGCTATGACGAGGAGGGAGGCTCCTACGAGCAGTACTTC

clone size: -
CDR3 length: 14
J gene: TRBJ2-2
V gene: TRBV27
D gene: TRBD1
CDR3 protein: CASSTYRGTGELFF
CDR3 DNA: TGTGCCAGCAGTACCTACAGGGGCACCGGGGAGCTGTTTTTT

clone size: -
CDR3 length: 13
J gene: TRBJ2-7
V gene: TRBV18
D gene: -
CDR3 protein: CASSPTADYEQYF
CDR3 DNA: TGTGCCAGCTCACCCACAGCGGACTACGAGCAGTACTTC

clone size: once
CDR3 length: 14
J gene: TRBJ1-6
V gene: TRBV9
D gene: TRBD1
CDR3 protein: CASSVSGGASPLHF
CDR3 DNA: TGTGCCAGCAGCGTTTCAGGGGGCGCTTCACCCCTCCACTTT

clone size: -
CDR3 length: 15
J gene: TRBJ2-5
V gene: TRBV10-3
D gene: -
CDR3 protein: CAISESGGIQETQYF
CDR3 DNA: TGTGCCATCAGTGAGTCCGGCGGAATTCAAGAGACCCAGTACTTC

clone size: once
CDR3 length: 14
J gene: TRBJ2-1
V gene: TRBV5-6
D gene: TRBD1
CDR3 protein: CASSYPDRDNEQFF
CDR3 DNA: TGTGCCAGCAGCTACCCAGACAGGGACAATGAGCAGTTCTTC

clone size: -
CDR3 length: 14
J gene: TRBJ2-6
V gene: TRBV27
D gene: -
CDR3 protein: CASSHSSGANVLTF
CDR3 DNA: TGTGCCAGCAGCCACTCCTCTGGGGCCAACGTCCTGACTTTC

clone size: -
CDR3 length: 14
J gene: TRBJ2-3
V gene: TRBV9
D gene: -
CDR3 protein: CASSVVGNTDTQYF
CDR3 DNA: TGTGCCAGCAGCGTAGTAGGCAACACAGATACGCAGTATTTT

clone size: -
CDR3 length: 16
J gene: TRBJ2-5
V gene: TRBV7-2
D gene: TRBD1
CDR3 protein: CASSRARTGAQETQYF
CDR3 DNA: TGTGCCAGCAGCCGCGCGAGGACAGGGGCCCAAGAGACCCAGTACTTC

clone size: -
CDR3 length: 13
J gene: TRBJ1-1
V gene: TRBV7-2
D gene: TRBD1
CDR3 protein: CASSPGQVREAFF
CDR3 DNA: TGTGCCAGCAGTCCCGGACAGGTACGTGAAGCTTTCTTT

clone size: -
CDR3 length: 11
J gene: TRBJ1-2
V gene: TRBV28
D gene: TRBD1
CDR3 protein: CAIRQGYGYTF
CDR3 DNA: TGTGCCATCAGACAGGGGTATGGCTACACCTTC

clone size: -
CDR3 length: 17
J gene: TRBJ1-6
V gene: TRBV4-3
D gene: -
CDR3 protein: CASSQGISGTSANALHF
CDR3 DNA: TGCGCCAGCAGCCAAGGAATTTCCGGGACTAGTGCTAATGCCCTCCACTTT

clone size: once
CDR3 length: 20
J gene: TRBJ2-7
V gene: TRBV27
D gene: TRBD2
CDR3 protein: CASSPRLFGLAGGLSDEQYF
CDR3 DNA: TGTGCCAGCAGTCCTCGTCTGTTCGGGCTAGCGGGAGGGCTAAGCGACGAGCAGTACTTC

clone size: many
CDR3 length: 13
J gene: TRBJ1-6
V gene: TRBV30
D gene: -
CDR3 protein: CAWGQTYNSPLHF
CDR3 DNA: TGTGCCTGGGGGCAAACTTATAATTCACCCCTCCACTTT

clone size: -
CDR3 length: 16
J gene: TRBJ1-4
V gene: TRBV11-2
D gene: -
CDR3 protein: CASSLPMTATNEKLFF
CDR3 DNA: TGTGCCAGCAGCTTACCAATGACAGCAACTAATGAAAAACTGTTTTTT

clone size: few
CDR3 length: 15
J gene: TRBJ1-1
V gene: TRBV4-1
D gene: -
CDR3 protein: CASSQGGPRDTEAFF
CDR3 DNA: TGCGCCAGCAGCCAAGGGGGACCGCGGGACACTGAAGCTTTCTTT

clone size: once
CDR3 length: 15
J gene: TRBJ2-2
V gene: TRBV30
D gene: TRBD2
CDR3 protein: CAWRLAGGPSGELFF
CDR3 DNA: TGTGCCTGGAGACTAGCGGGAGGGCCGAGCGGGGAGCTGTTTTTT

clone size: -
CDR3 length: 13
J gene: TRBJ1-5
V gene: TRBV7-3
D gene: -
CDR3 protein: CASSLSWGQPQHF
CDR3 DNA: TGTGCCAGCAGCTTAAGTTGGGGGCAGCCCCAGCATTTT

clone size: -
CDR3 length: 10
J gene: TRBJ1-5
V gene: TRBV20-1
D gene: -
CDR3 protein: CSASYQPQHF
CDR3 DNA: TGCAGTGCGAGCTATCAGCCCCAGCATTTT

clone size: -
CDR3 length: 19
J gene: TRBJ2-3
V gene: TRBV11-2
D gene: -
CDR3 protein: CASSLRALARGSGTDTQYF
CDR3 DNA: TGTGCCAGCAGCTTAAGGGCTCTAGCAAGGGGGTCTGGCACAGATACGCAGTATTTT

clone size: -
CDR3 length: 14
J gene: TRBJ1-2
V gene: TRBV6-5
D gene: TRBD1
CDR3 protein: CASSYQQGNYGYTF
CDR3 DNA: TGTGCCAGCAGTTACCAACAGGGGAACTATGGCTACACCTTC

clone size: -
CDR3 length: 15
J gene: TRBJ1-1
V gene: TRBV5-1
D gene: -
CDR3 protein: CASSRGGDSVSEAFF
CDR3 DNA: TGCGCCAGCAGCAGAGGGGGGGATTCCGTCTCTGAAGCTTTCTTT

clone size: -
CDR3 length: 12
J gene: TRBJ2-7
V gene: TRBV25-1
D gene: TRBD2
CDR3 protein: CASYGGAYEQYF
CDR3 DNA: TGTGCCAGCTACGGGGGGGCGTACGAGCAGTACTTC

clone size: -
CDR3 length: 13
J gene: TRBJ1-1
V gene: TRBV6-6
D gene: -
CDR3 protein: CASSDGQNTEAFF
CDR3 DNA: TGTGCCAGCAGCGACGGACAGAACACTGAAGCTTTCTTT

clone size: -
CDR3 length: 16
J gene: TRBJ2-3
V gene: TRBV5-6
D gene: TRBD2
CDR3 protein: CASSLAGLAGTDTQYF
CDR3 DNA: TGTGCCAGCAGCTTGGCAGGTCTAGCGGGCACAGATACGCAGTATTTT

clone size: -
CDR3 length: 15
J gene: TRBJ2-7
V gene: TRBV5-1
D gene: TRBD1
CDR3 protein: CASSLGDRGLDEQYF
CDR3 DNA: TGCGCCAGCAGCTTGGGGGACAGGGGATTGGACGAGCAGTACTTC

clone size: once
CDR3 length: 16
J gene: TRBJ2-1
V gene: TRBV2
D gene: -
CDR3 protein: CASSESVARRYNEQFF
CDR3 DNA: TGTGCCAGCAGTGAATCCGTAGCAAGGCGCTACAATGAGCAGTTCTTC

clone size: once
CDR3 length: 16
J gene: TRBJ1-4
V gene: TRBV5-1
D gene: -
CDR3 protein: CASSLVPATTNEKLFF
CDR3 DNA: TGCGCCAGCAGCTTGGTACCAGCAACAACTAATGAAAAACTGTTTTTT

clone size: -
CDR3 length: 17
J gene: TRBJ2-1
V gene: TRBV2
D gene: TRBD2
CDR3 protein: CASSDPFRDYAYNEQFF
CDR3 DNA: TGTGCCAGCAGTGACCCCTTCCGGGACTACGCCTACAATGAGCAGTTCTTC

clone size: -
CDR3 length: 14
J gene: TRBJ2-2
V gene: TRBV7-3
D gene: -
CDR3 protein: CASSLSWDTGELFF
CDR3 DNA: TGTGCCAGCAGCTTATCCTGGGACACCGGGGAGCTGTTTTTT

clone size: -
CDR3 length: 16
J gene: TRBJ1-6
V gene: TRBV30
D gene: -
CDR3 protein: CAWSVGESSYNSPLHF
CDR3 DNA: TGTGCCTGGAGTGTGGGGGAAAGCTCCTATAATTCACCCCTCCACTTT

clone size: few
CDR3 length: 16
J gene: TRBJ1-1
V gene: TRBV21-1
D gene: -
CDR3 protein: CASSKALPSVRTEAFF
CDR3 DNA: TGTGCCAGCAGCAAAGCGCTACCCTCCGTTCGAACTGAAGCTTTCTTT

clone size: few
CDR3 length: 18
J gene: TRBJ1-1
V gene: TRBV9
D gene: -
CDR3 protein: CASSVAAYGGRANTEAFF
CDR3 DNA: TGTGCCAGCAGCGTAGCGGCTTATGGCGGACGGGCGAACACTGAAGCTTTCTTT

clone size: -
CDR3 length: 18
J gene: TRBJ2-5
V gene: TRBV27
D gene: TRBD2
CDR3 protein: CASSLTYRLAGGQETQYF
CDR3 DNA: TGTGCCAGCAGTCTAACCTACAGACTAGCGGGAGGCCAAGAGACCCAGTACTTC

clone size: -
CDR3 length: 16
J gene: TRBJ2-3
V gene: TRBV27
D gene: TRBD2
CDR3 protein: CASSARGIPGTDTQYF
CDR3 DNA: TGTGCCAGCAGTGCGCGGGGGATCCCGGGGACAGATACGCAGTATTTT

clone size: -
CDR3 length: 13
J gene: TRBJ1-5
V gene: TRBV19
D gene: -
CDR3 protein: CASSTAARQPQHF
CDR3 DNA: TGTGCCAGTAGTACCGCGGCGCGCCAGCCCCAGCATTTT

clone size: -
CDR3 length: 16
J gene: TRBJ2-7
V gene: TRBV6-5
D gene: TRBD2
CDR3 protein: CASSYSGGGHSYEQYF
CDR3 DNA: TGTGCCAGCAGTTACTCGGGCGGGGGGCACTCCTACGAGCAGTACTTC

clone size: -
CDR3 length: 15
J gene: TRBJ2-3
V gene: TRBV6-4
D gene: TRBD2
CDR3 protein: CASAAGGREGDTQYF
CDR3 DNA: TGTGCCAGCGCCGCGGGGGGGCGGGAAGGAGATACGCAGTATTTT

clone size: once
CDR3 length: 16
J gene: TRBJ2-7
V gene: TRBV14
D gene: -
CDR3 protein: CASSQVYWAGSYEQYF
CDR3 DNA: TGTGCCAGCAGCCAAGTTTACTGGGCAGGTTCCTACGAGCAGTACTTC

clone size: few
CDR3 length: 17
J gene: TRBJ2-2
V gene: TRBV4-2
D gene: -
CDR3 protein: CASSLPIGQGGTGELFF
CDR3 DNA: TGTGCCAGCAGCCTCCCGATCGGGCAGGGGGGCACCGGGGAGCTGTTTTTT

clone size: -
CDR3 length: 10
J gene: TRBJ1-2
V gene: TRBV20-1
D gene: -
CDR3 protein: CSASGSGYTF
CDR3 DNA: TGCAGTGCGAGCGGAAGCGGCTACACCTTC

clone size: -
CDR3 length: 15
J gene: TRBJ1-1
V gene: TRBV7-2
D gene: -
CDR3 protein: CASSPTLNRETEAFF
CDR3 DNA: TGTGCCAGCAGCCCGACCCTTAACAGGGAGACTGAAGCTTTCTTT

clone size: -
CDR3 length: 13
J gene: TRBJ1-2
V gene: TRBV5-4
D gene: -
CDR3 protein: CASSVDGNYGYTF
CDR3 DNA: TGTGCCAGCAGCGTGGACGGAAACTATGGCTACACCTTC

clone size: -
CDR3 length: 15
J gene: TRBJ2-1
V gene: TRBV18
D gene: -
CDR3 protein: CASSPNRVDAGEQFF
CDR3 DNA: TGTGCCAGCTCACCCAACAGGGTGGATGCAGGTGAGCAGTTCTTC

clone size: -
CDR3 length: 16
J gene: TRBJ2-5
V gene: TRBV9
D gene: TRBD2
CDR3 protein: CASSLTPRTSTETQYF
CDR3 DNA: TGTGCCAGCAGCCTAACCCCCCGGACTAGCACAGAGACCCAGTACTTC

clone size: -
CDR3 length: 13
J gene: TRBJ2-3
V gene: TRBV28
D gene: -
CDR3 protein: CASSFHGGPEQYF
CDR3 DNA: TGTGCCAGCAGTTTTCACGGGGGGCCAGAGCAGTATTTT

clone size: -
CDR3 length: 15
J gene: TRBJ2-6
V gene: TRBV19
D gene: -
CDR3 protein: CASSIESSGANVLTF
CDR3 DNA: TGTGCCAGTAGTATTGAGAGCTCTGGGGCCAACGTCCTGACTTTC

clone size: -
CDR3 length: 18
J gene: TRBJ2-6
V gene: TRBV5-4
D gene: TRBD1
CDR3 protein: CASSPPGQGYSGANVLTF
CDR3 DNA: TGTGCCAGCAGCCCACCGGGACAGGGTTACTCTGGGGCCAACGTCCTGACTTTC

clone size: -
CDR3 length: 12
J gene: TRBJ1-2
V gene: TRBV6-6
D gene: TRBD1
CDR3 protein: CASSYRNRGSTF
CDR3 DNA: TGTGCCAGCAGTTATCGAAACAGGGGAAGCACCTTC

clone size: -
CDR3 length: 15
J gene: TRBJ2-7
V gene: TRBV27
D gene: -
CDR3 protein: CASSLTGPYSYEQYF
CDR3 DNA: TGTGCCAGCAGTTTAACAGGGCCCTACTCCTACGAGCAGTACTTC

clone size: once
CDR3 length: 15
J gene: TRBJ2-3
V gene: TRBV27
D gene: -
CDR3 protein: CASSFNLRGSDTQYF
CDR3 DNA: TGTGCCAGCAGTTTTAATTTGAGGGGATCAGATACGCAGTATTTT

clone size: -
CDR3 length: 13
J gene: TRBJ2-1
V gene: TRBV6-5
D gene: -
CDR3 protein: CASSYSGDNEQFF
CDR3 DNA: TGTGCCAGCAGTTACTCGGGTGACAATGAGCAGTTCTTC

clone size: -
CDR3 length: 11
J gene: TRBJ2-7
V gene: TRBV7-2
D gene: -
CDR3 protein: CASSPHHEQYF
CDR3 DNA: TGTGCCAGCAGCCCCCACCACGAGCAGTACTTC

clone size: -
CDR3 length: 14
J gene: TRBJ1-2
V gene: TRBV6-5
D gene: -
CDR3 protein: CASTQGAGLNGYTF
CDR3 DNA: TGTGCCAGCACCCAAGGGGCAGGTCTCAATGGCTACACCTTC

clone size: -
CDR3 length: 13
J gene: TRBJ1-1
V gene: TRBV30
D gene: -
CDR3 protein: CAWSVHEGTEAFF
CDR3 DNA: TGTGCCTGGAGTGTACACGAGGGTACTGAAGCTTTCTTT